The T cell receptor beta chain under discussion was sequenced for a study of blood T cell repertoires in COVID-19. Overall study context: The study drew acute and convalescent COVID-19 samples from the United States, Italy and Spain. From T cells, B-cell-depleted T cells, or PBMCs came the material, which was cDNA or gDNA.

In the original workflow: Reference gene primer amplification yielded estimated nucleated cell counts. Some clones are missing from TCRdb's copy, which holds only in-frame ones; the method was immunoSEQ multiplex PCR. D and trimming come from the DNA, and the V and J calls and clone size come from that table. The table shows roughly 88,000 clones, with around 88% occurring only once. J was trimmed by 1 base and V by 1 base; bases with no gene match: 11. There are 19 residues in the CDR3. Looked up from germline, CDR1 is SGHTA and CDR2 is FQGNSA. This rearrangement joins TRBV7-2 to TRBJ1-5, with 9 bases lining up with TRBD1. The receptor was derived from an older woman with COVID-19, enrolled during active disease. Source material: peripheral blood. The CDR3 here is CASSLGVRDRERSNQPQHF. DNA for the CDR3: TGTGCCAGCAGCTTAGGGGTCCGGGACAGGGAAAGGAGCAATCAGCCCCAGCATTTT.